The sequence of this TCR beta chain was determined in a study of identical twins. This clonotype was counted a few times. Via MiXCR, TCRdb re-called the 5' RACE reads, giving one row per CDR3 protein. The sample lists about 480,000 distinct CDR3 sequences; 13% to 15% were seen once. The CDR3 spans 17 residues. J gave up 2 bases and V 3 bases, and 14 bases lay outside the gene matches. In germline, CDR1 is DFQATT, CDR2 SNEGSKA (reference sequence). These sequences were also reported in another study, on yellow fever vaccine responses in identical twins.

Sequencing was done on a sample of CD4+ T cells sorted from blood. The rearrangement links TRBV20-1 to TRBJ2-7, with 9 bases identical to TRBD2. The sequence was collected from a woman aged 18-29 years in good health. The CDR3 here is CSASGRRLAGITYEQYF. The DNA of the CDR3 is TGCAGTGCTAGCGGTCGAAGGCTAGCGGGAATTACCTACGAGCAGTACTTC.